Each of the 6 T cell receptor beta chains below was sequenced from the same sample in a study of human T cells and chemical hapten exposure. TCRdb redid the calling of the RACE reads with MiXCR, one entry per CDR3 protein. Seen here are 90,000 to 140,000 distinct CDR3 sequences, less than 35% observed once, and the top ten hold roughly 2.7%. Indicated time point: patch test 3, about 24 weeks after DPC sensitization. Stated treatment: therapeutic diphenylcyclopropenone sensitization with weekly scalp DPC. The sequences come from whole blood, collected in connection with sensitization to the hapten diphenylcyclopropenone (DPC). The receptors shown here come from a man in his forties or fifties with alopecia areata. Some clones in this sample may be carry-over from other donors' samples.

The chain is built from TRBV14 and TRBJ1-2; D gene ambiguous. Trimming pared 4 bases from V and 0 bases from J, leaving 15 bases between. This CDR3 region has 16 residues. CDR1 and CDR2 (germline): SGHDN, FVKESK. The CDR3 coding sequence is TGTGCCAGCAGCCCGAGGGAGGCGTTTACTAACTATGGCTACACCTTC. Translating it yields CASSPREAFTNYGYTF.

This clonotype came up once. CDR3 sequence: CSASIFTGANQPQHF. The DNA of the CDR3 is TGCAGTGCTTCGATTTTTACAGGGGCCAATCAGCCCCAGCATTTT. The chain uses TRBV20-1 and TRBJ1-5; the match to TRBD1 covers 7 bases. The CDR3 is 15 residues long. Germline V CDR1 and CDR2: DFQATT, SNEGSKA (reference sequence). V shed 5 bases, J shed 3 bases, and the junction held 10 bases outside the gene matches.

This clonotype was detected only a few times. The chain has TRBV9 and TRBJ2-5, with 8 bases identical to TRBD1. This CDR3 is built from 15 residues. V lost 4 bases to trimming and J lost 1 base; unmatched junction nucleotides: 6. CDR1 SGDLS and CDR2 YYNGEE come from the germline V gene. The CDR3 here is CASSKGDRTQETQYF. In nucleotides, the CDR3 is TGTGCCAGCAGCAAGGGGGACAGGACCCAAGAGACCCAGTACTTC.

This clonotype was seen only a few times. The chain carries TRBV20-1 and TRBJ2-3; 12 nucleotides align to TRBD2. Germline V CDR1 and CDR2: DFQATT, SNEGSKA (reference sequence). There are 16 residues in the CDR3. V shed 2 bases and J 3 bases; nucleotides not matched to a gene: 6. The CDR3 nucleotides are TGCAGTGCTAGACTCAGGACTAGCGGGACAACAGATACGCAGTATTTT. As protein: CSARLRTSGTTDTQYF.

This clonotype has a handful of counts. V and J are TRBV6-5 and TRBJ1-1; 8 positions agree with TRBD1. This CDR3 region has 11 residues. J was trimmed by 6 bases and V by 7 bases; bases with no gene match: 1. Germline V CDR1 and CDR2: MNHEY, SVGAGI. This chain's CDR3 is CASIQGAEAFF. The CDR3 DNA reads as TGTGCCAGCATACAGGGGGCTGAAGCTTTCTTT.

This clonotype has just a few counts. The chain is built from TRBV4-3 and TRBJ2-6, with D unclear. Per the germline V gene, CDR1 is LGHNA and CDR2 is YSLEER. Trimming shortened V by 0 bases and J by 4 bases, and 7 bases separated the two germline ends. CDR3 length: 15 residues. DNA of the CDR3: TGCGCCAGCAGCCAAGATCTTTACGGGGCCAACGTCCTGACTTTC. This encodes CASSQDLYGANVLTF.